The clone carrying this TCR beta chain was counted only a few times. Its antigen is not known. The record originates from a study of beta chain features in type 1 diabetes. Study-wide context: Examination spanned about 110 million sorted cells from all samples. Broader study findings: VDJ junctions from patients with type 1 diabetes contained fewer insertions and more deletions. Type 1 diabetes patients showed a moderate but significant shortening of TCRB CDR3s in all four CD4+ subsets.

The isolated RNA, all of it, was reverse transcribed, so expressed TCRB transcripts were what got sequenced. Libraries were prepared by immunoSEQ multiplex PCR; TCRdb keeps only in-frame clonotypes and omits some of them. The sample has 250,000 or so clones, roughly 21% seen once. The specimen sequenced was naive CD4+ T cells from blood. This clonotype was sampled from a woman aged 40 to 50 with type 1 diabetes.

DNA of the CDR3: TGCAGCGTTGAAGTCCGCCGGGCCGGGGGCTACGAGCAGTACTTC. Amino acid sequence: CSVEVRRAGGYEQYF. V is TRBV29-1 and J is TRBJ2-7, with a possible D match to TRBD2 (6 bases). The CDR3 is made up of 15 amino acids. The germline V and J ends were trimmed by 1 base and 3 bases, with 16 bases remaining between them. From germline, CDR1 is SQVTM and CDR2 ANQGSEA.